A single sample gave rise to the 11 T cell receptor beta chains below, sequenced in a study of shared T cell receptors in the human thymus. Libraries were prepared by immunoSEQ multiplex PCR; TCRdb keeps only in-frame clonotypes and omits some of them. The repertoire holds 500,000 to 750,000 clones, with roughly 88% as singletons. These data were also filed under a second study, of human thymus T cells.

Sequencing was carried out using thymocytes. Receptors were obtained from a boy in the first two years of life with a congenital heart defect.

This chain uses TRBV27 with TRBJ2-4; no clear D gene. V lost 4 bases to trimming and J lost 0 bases, with 10 bases between them. The CDR3 is 15 amino acids. Germline values: CDR1 MNHEY, CDR2 SMNVEV (reference sequence). The CDR3 region is CASSSPPLAKNIQYF. The CDR3 nucleotides are TGTGCCAGCAGTTCCCCCCCTCTAGCCAAAAACATTCAGTACTTC.

V is TRBV6-4 and J is TRBJ1-2; tentatively, D is TRBD1 (6 bases). CDR1 and CDR2 from the germline V gene are MRHNA and SNTAGT. Trimming stripped 3 bases from V and 8 bases from J, with 19 bases between. The CDR3 runs 15 residues. CDR3 protein: CASSEGNRASGGYTF. As DNA, the CDR3 is TGTGCCAGCAGTGAGGGAAACAGGGCCAGTGGGGGCTACACCTTC.

The chain couples TRBV12-5 to TRBJ1-2; the D gene is possibly TRBD1 (6 bases). The V end lost 1 base, the J end lost 6 bases, and 21 bases lay between the germline ends. This CDR3 has 17 amino acids. The germline CDR1 and CDR2 sequences are LGHNT and FRNRAP. CDR3 coding DNA: TGTGCTAGTGGTTTGGCACAGGGTCTATCTAGTTACAATGGCTACACCTTC. This gives the protein CASGLAQGLSSYNGYTF.

This clone was detected a few times. The rearrangement links TRBV7-2 to TRBJ2-1; 11 bases align to TRBD2. In germline, CDR1 is SGHTA, CDR2 FQGNSA. CDR3 length equals 17 residues. Germline trimming cut 5 bases from V and 5 bases from J; bases unmatched to any gene: 11. The CDR3 reads CASSRRLAGNLHNEQFF. The CDR3 DNA reads as TGTGCCAGCAGCCGACGACTAGCGGGAAATCTACACAATGAGCAGTTCTTC.

The rearrangement joins TRBV11-3 to TRBJ2-7, with 12 bases aligning to TRBD2. V dropped 6 bases and J dropped 0; count of bases not matched to a gene: 12. The length of the CDR3 is 18 residues. Germline-derived CDR1 and CDR2 are SGHNT and YENEEA. The CDR3 nucleotides are TGTGCCAGCAGGCAAGCGCTAGCGGGAGGGTCGAGCTCCTACGAGCAGTACTTC. Residues: CASRQALAGGSSSYEQYF. The full variable domain, in which reference TRBV11-3 and TRBJ2-7 provide the parts outside the CDR3, is EAGVVQSPRYKIIEKKQPVAFWCNPISGHNTLYWYLQNLGQGPELLIRYENEEAVDDSQLPKDRFSAERLKGVDSTLKIQPAELGDSAVYLCASRQALAGGSSSYEQYFGPGTRLTVT.

V usage is TRBV11-2 and J usage is TRBJ1-4, with a weak D call TRBD1 (5 bases). This CDR3 is built from 16 residues. Germline-derived CDR1 and CDR2 are SGHAT and FQNNGV. The germline V and J ends were trimmed by 5 bases and 2 bases, with 15 bases remaining between them. This CDR3 reads CASSPRVAGTNEKLFF. The CDR3 DNA reads as TGTGCCAGCAGCCCCAGGGTGGCCGGGACTAATGAAAAACTGTTTTTT.

The gene calls are TRBV30 and TRBJ2-2; 12 bases map to TRBD2. This CDR3 comprises 19 residues. Germline V CDR1 and CDR2: GTSNPN, SVGIG (reference sequence). Trimming cost V 0 bases and J 3 bases; bases outside gene matches: 11. As DNA, the CDR3 is TGTGCCTGGAGTGTACGGGCTAGCGGGAGGGCTGAGTACACCGGGGAGCTGTTTTTT. As protein: CAWSVRASGRAEYTGELFF.

This chain joins TRBV18 and TRBJ1-2; D uncertain. Germline-derived CDR1 and CDR2 are KGHSH and LQKENI. The V and J ends lost 2 bases and 6 bases respectively, with 25 bases between them. The CDR3 extends over 18 amino acids. As DNA, the CDR3 is TGTGCCAGCTCACCAATTAGTCCGGCTAGAGGTGGAAAGCATGGCTACACCTTC. It is translated as CASSPISPARGGKHGYTF. The entire variable domain, with the rest obtained from reference TRBV18 and TRBJ1-2, is as follows: NAGVMQNPRHLVRRRGQEARLRCSPMKGHSHVYWYRQLPEEGLKFMVYLQKENIIDESGMPKERFSAEFPKEGPSILRIQQVVRGDSAAYFCASSPISPARGGKHGYTFGSGTRLTVV.

The chain is built from TRBV6-1 and TRBJ2-7, with 14 bases identical to TRBD2. In germline, CDR1 is MNHNS, CDR2 SASEGT. J lost 6 bases, V lost 5 bases, and 3 bases had no gene match. CDR3 length: 14 residues. For the CDR3, the DNA is TGTGCCAGCAGTTGCGGACTAGCGGGAGGCGAGCAGTACTTC. It encodes CASSCGLAGGEQYF.

The gene calls are TRBV5-5 and TRBJ1-2; 11 positions agree with TRBD1. The CDR3 runs to 16 residues. J was trimmed by 3 bases and V by 4 bases; bases with no gene match: 8. Germline assignment: CDR1 SGHKS and CDR2 YYEKEE (reference sequence). CDR3 in DNA: TGTGCCAGCAGCCGCGGGACAGGGGGTTACGACTATGGCTACACCTTC. Its protein product is CASSRGTGGYDYGYTF.

The chain couples TRBV27 to TRBJ1-2; 12 nucleotides match TRBD1. This CDR3 has 19 residues. Germline CDR1 MNHEY, CDR2 SMNVEV (reference sequence). V trimming: 5 bases; J trimming: 2 bases; junction bases outside the gene matches: 15. CDR3 bases: TGTGCCAGCAGTCCGCAGGGACAGGGGGCTAGTAGTCACAACTATGGCTACACCTTC. Protein: CASSPQGQGASSHNYGYTF.